One and the same sample provided the 23 T cell receptor beta chains below, sequenced in a study of PD-1 blockade in mismatch repair-deficient tumors. Produced via immunoSEQ multiplex PCR; TCRdb's table is partial and in-frame only. The table records some 110,000 clones, 60% to 85% of them present only once. The material was peripheral blood, obtained 60 weeks after starting pembrolizumab. The receptors come from an adult with mismatch repair-deficient cancer.

This clone turned up a few times. This rearrangement joins TRBV27 to TRBJ2-7; D is uncertain. V shed 5 bases and J shed 2 bases, with 13 bases lying between them. The CDR3 sequence is 14 residues long. Germline CDR1 is MNHEY and CDR2 is SMNVEV (reference sequence). CDR3 loop: CASSPAKVPYEQYF. The CDR3, as DNA: TGTGCCAGCAGTCCCGCCAAGGTCCCCTACGAGCAGTACTTC.

The chain is built from TRBV5-1 and TRBJ2-1; 8 bases are shared with TRBD1. V trimming: 1 base; J trimming: 5 bases; junction bases outside the gene matches: 8. The CDR3 has 16 amino acids. Germline CDR1 reads SGHRS; CDR2 reads YFSETQ. The CDR3 DNA reads as TGCGCCAGCAGCTTGATCGGACAGGGAGGCCACAATGAGCAGTTCTTC. Translation gives CASSLIGQGGHNEQFF.

The chain recombines TRBV11-2 with TRBJ2-7, with 7 positions matching TRBD2. J lost 7 bases, V lost 5 bases, and 23 bases had no gene match. Germline V gives CDR1 SGHAT, CDR2 FQNNGV. The CDR3 totals 18 residues. The CDR3 region has the DNA TGTGCCAGCAGCACATCCGTAGGAGGGGCTAGCGGAGGCCTTGAGCAGTACTTC. Translated: CASSTSVGGASGGLEQYF.

This clone was counted only a few times. The rearrangement links TRBV20-1 to TRBJ2-7; D uncertain. Germline CDR1 DFQATT, CDR2 SNEGSKA (reference sequence). V was trimmed by 6 bases and J by 7 bases, leaving 13 bases between them. There are 11 residues in the CDR3. The CDR3 DNA follows: TGCAGTGCCAAAATAGTGGGAGAGCAGTACTTC. Amino acid sequence: CSAKIVGEQYF.

The chain couples TRBV18 to TRBJ2-3; TRBD1 agrees at 7 bases. CDR3 length: 16 residues. Losses at the gene ends were 4 bases for V and 2 bases for J; bases not matched to a gene: 9. CDR1 and CDR2 (germline): KGHSH, LQKENI. CDR3 in amino acids: CASSQTGTSNTDTQYF. The CDR3 DNA follows: TGTGCCAGCTCACAGACAGGGACCTCTAACACAGATACGCAGTATTTT.

In its sample, this clone was seen a few times. The V call is TRBV2, the J call TRBJ1-5, with D unclear. The CDR3 totals 14 residues. The V and J ends lost 6 bases and 0 bases respectively, with 9 bases between them. The germline V gene has CDR1 SNHLY and CDR2 FYNNEI. The CDR3 loop is CASSATGSNQPQHF. In DNA, the CDR3 is TGTGCCAGCAGCGCGACCGGTAGCAATCAGCCCCAGCATTTT.

This rearrangement joins TRBV5-4 to TRBJ2-1; D is unresolved. Trimming took off 6 bases at V and 0 bases at J, with 13 bases between the two ends. Per germline, CDR1 SGHNT and CDR2 YYREEE (reference sequence). The CDR3 totals 15 residues. The DNA of the CDR3 is TGTGCCAGCACACCGACGTCAAGCTCCTACAATGAGCAGTTCTTC. This codes for CASTPTSSSYNEQFF. Full variable domain (missing parts from reference TRBV5-4 and TRBJ2-1): ETGVTQSPTHLIKTRGQQVTLRCSSQSGHNTVSWYQQALGQGPQFIFQYYREEENGRGNFPPRFSGLQFPNYSSELNVNALELDDSALYLCASTPTSSSYNEQFFGPGTRLTVL.

This rearrangement joins TRBV7-2 to TRBJ1-2; 9 bases are a match to TRBD1. The germline V gene has CDR1 SGHTA and CDR2 FQGNSA. V was clipped by 4 bases and J by 8 bases; unmatched bases: 5. The CDR3 totals 13 residues. The CDR3 spells CASSSTGGQGYTF. CDR3 nucleotide sequence: TGTGCCAGCAGCTCCACAGGGGGCCAGGGCTACACCTTC.

The CDR3 DNA reads as TGTGCCAGCAGCCAAATCTCTCAGAACACTGAAGCTTTCTTT. Residues: CASSQISQNTEAFF. The genes are TRBV9 and TRBJ1-1; no definite D call. The CDR3 is 14 residues long. Per the germline V gene, CDR1 is SGDLS and CDR2 is YYNGEE. Trimming removed 4 bases at V and 1 base at J, with 11 bases between.

The genes are TRBV5-6 and TRBJ1-1; 11 nucleotides line up with TRBD1. Trimming removed 4 bases from V and 10 bases from J; junction bases left unmatched: 3. This CDR3 is built from 12 residues. Germline CDR1 is SGHDT and CDR2 is YYEEEE. The CDR3 sequence: CASSPGQGGAFF. The DNA for the CDR3 is TGTGCCAGCAGCCCGGGACAGGGGGGAGCTTTCTTT.

The rearrangement joins TRBV18 to TRBJ2-1; D is undetermined. The CDR3 contains 14 residues. Trimming removed 0 bases from V and 3 bases from J, with 6 bases in between. The germline CDR1 and CDR2 sequences are KGHSH and LQKENI. CDR3 residues: CASSPPGNYNEQFF. For the CDR3, the DNA is TGTGCCAGCTCACCACCCGGAAACTACAATGAGCAGTTCTTC.

Only a few counts were recorded for this clone. The chain links TRBV7-6 to TRBJ2-7; D unresolved. The CDR3 runs 12 residues. Trimming removed 5 bases from V and 5 bases from J, with 10 bases in between. CDR1 is SGHVS and CDR2 is FNYEAQ in the germline V gene. The CDR3 nucleotides are TGTGCCAGCAGCCCTGGTTCACACGAGCAGTACTTC. Protein sequence: CASSPGSHEQYF.

The genes are TRBV5-6 and TRBJ2-3; D perhaps matches TRBD2 (5 bases). The V end lost 2 bases, the J end lost 13 bases, and 11 bases lay between the germline ends. This CDR3 region has 11 residues. Germline V gene lookup returns CDR1 SGHDT and CDR2 YYEEEE. The chain's CDR3 is CASSLSGKEYF. The CDR3 nucleotides are TGTGCCAGCAGCTTATCCGGGAAGGAGTATTTT.

The chain couples TRBV7-2 to TRBJ2-7; either TRBD1 or TRBD2 may fit D (5 bases each). Trimming shortened V by 7 bases and J by 5 bases, and 21 bases separated the two germline ends. CDR3 length: 15 residues. The V gene's germline CDR1 is SGHTA and CDR2 FQGNSA. CDR3 DNA: TGTGCCAGCACCACGTATTACGGGGCCGAGAACGAGCAGTACTTC. Encoded protein: CASTTYYGAENEQYF.

This clone was seen only once. The chain joins TRBV6-6 to TRBJ2-3; TRBD1 matches at 7 bases. Per germline, CDR1 MNHNY and CDR2 SVGAGI (reference sequence). J was trimmed by 1 base and V by 8 bases; bases with no gene match: 9. The CDR3 totals 15 residues. CDR3: CASRIRGIGTDTQYF. DNA of the CDR3: TGTGCCAGCCGAATCAGGGGGATAGGCACAGATACGCAGTATTTT.

The genes are TRBV27 and TRBJ1-5; maybe TRBD1 (5 bases). CDR1 MNHEY and CDR2 SMNVEV come from the germline V gene (reference sequence). This CDR3 is 15 amino acids long. Trimming took 0 bases from V and 4 from J, leaving 10 bases between them. The CDR3 DNA sequence: TGTGCCAGCAGTTTATCGGGGGTCCTTAATCAGCCCCAGCATTTT. Translated, it gives CASSLSGVLNQPQHF.

This chain connects TRBV6-1 to TRBJ2-3; D ambiguous. The CDR3 is made up of 12 amino acids. V was trimmed by 6 bases and J by 6 bases, leaving 10 bases between them. The germline gives CDR1 MNHNS, CDR2 SASEGT. The CDR3, as DNA: TGTGCCAGCAGCGAAAATATTGATACGCAGTATTTT. Translation gives CASSENIDTQYF.

This rearrangement joins TRBV28 to TRBJ2-5; 7 positions agree with TRBD1. The CDR3 runs to 17 residues. Germline values: CDR1 MDHEN, CDR2 SYDVKM. The V segment lost 4 bases and the J segment 1 base; nucleotides outside the gene matches: 12. CDR3: CASSSWGTVGAQETQYF. CDR3 sequence (DNA): TGTGCCAGCAGTTCATGGGGGACAGTCGGGGCCCAAGAGACCCAGTACTTC.

The rearrangement joins TRBV7-3 to TRBJ2-3; 13 nucleotides line up with TRBD2. With V trimmed by 5 bases and J by 0 bases, 11 bases remained unmatched. CDR1 and CDR2 from the germline V gene are SGHTA and FQGTGA. This CDR3 has 19 amino acids. DNA for the CDR3: TGTGCCAGCAGCAAACAGTCGGGACTAGCGGGGTTTAGCACAGATACGCAGTATTTT. Protein: CASSKQSGLAGFSTDTQYF.

The rearrangement uses TRBV2 and TRBJ2-1; no clear D. Trimming removed 6 bases at V and 5 bases at J, with 14 bases between. From germline, CDR1 is SNHLY and CDR2 FYNNEI. There are 14 residues in the CDR3. Here the CDR3 reads CASRARRSHNEQFF. The CDR3 coding sequence is TGTGCCAGCAGGGCTAGACGTTCCCACAATGAGCAGTTCTTC.

The gene calls are TRBV7-3 and TRBJ2-1; 7 nucleotides agree with TRBD2. V dropped 2 bases and J dropped 10; count of bases not matched to a gene: 5. This CDR3 comprises 13 residues. Per germline, CDR1 SGHTA and CDR2 FQGTGA. The CDR3 sequence is CASSLPPAGEQFF. The CDR3 coding sequence is TGTGCCAGCAGCTTACCCCCAGCGGGGGAGCAGTTCTTC.

The chain employs TRBV5-4 and TRBJ2-7; no firm D call. The germline V and J ends were trimmed by 5 bases and 6 bases, with 15 bases remaining between them. The CDR3 is 13 amino acids. The germline V gene encodes CDR1 SGHNT and CDR2 YYREEE (reference sequence). This CDR3 is CASSFRTRSEQYF. The CDR3 nucleotides are TGTGCCAGCAGTTTCCGGACCCGTAGCGAGCAGTACTTC. Looking up the rest from reference TRBV5-4 and TRBJ2-7 gives the full variable domain: ETGVTQSPTHLIKTRGQQVTLRCSSQSGHNTVSWYQQALGQGPQFIFQYYREEENGRGNFPPRFSGLQFPNYSSELNVNALELDDSALYLCASSFRTRSEQYFGPGTRLTVT.

The chain employs TRBV7-9 and TRBJ2-5; D uncertain. The CDR3 is 14 amino acids. CDR1 and CDR2 (germline): SEHNR, FQNEAQ (reference sequence). Between the trimmed V and J ends, which lost 5 bases and 5 bases, there was a span of 15 bases. The CDR3 sequence: CASSASLVTETQYF. DNA for the CDR3: TGTGCCAGCAGCGCGAGCCTAGTAACGGAGACCCAGTACTTC.